The 3 T cell receptor beta chains below all came from one sample that was sequenced in a study of cytomegalovirus exposure and HLA in healthy donors. The PCR contained 60 Vbeta and 13 Jbeta primers. The method was immunoSEQ multiplex PCR; TCRdb's version includes in-frame clones alone and lacks a portion of them. Counted here are 95,000 to 100,000 clones, roughly 10% occurring once; the ten biggest clones make up approximately 5.1%. The sample was PBMCs. The receptors were sampled from a man in his fifties in good health and CMV-seropositive.

The CDR3 sequence: CASSHHTATGFSTDTQYF. As DNA, the CDR3 is TGTGCCAGCAGCCACCACACGGCTACAGGGTTTAGCACAGATACGCAGTATTTT. The chain combines TRBV11-2 with TRBJ2-3; weak D call: TRBD1 (6 bases). Germline V lookup: CDR1 SGHAT, CDR2 FQNNGV. Trimming removed 5 bases at V and 0 bases at J, with 21 bases between. CDR3 length: 18 amino acids.

This clone appeared a few times. The rearrangement uses TRBV11-3 and TRBJ2-3; TRBD2 matches 14 bases. The V and J ends lost 2 bases and 5 bases, in that order; junction bases with no gene match: 9. The CDR3 spans 18 residues. In germline, CDR1 is SGHNT, CDR2 YENEEA. The DNA of the CDR3 is TGTGCCAGCAGCTTATCACGGACTAGCGGGAGGAGGGGAGATACGCAGTATTTT. This gives the protein CASSLSRTSGRRGDTQYF.

This clone was found a few times. The J gene is TRBJ2-1, the V gene TRBV27, with 7 bases lining up with TRBD2. Germline V gene lookup returns CDR1 MNHEY and CDR2 SMNVEV (reference sequence). V shed 8 bases, J shed 3 bases, and the junction held 4 bases outside the gene matches. The CDR3 sequence is 13 residues long. CDR3 amino acids: CASRVAGYNEQFF. CDR3 DNA: TGTGCCAGCCGGGTAGCGGGCTACAATGAGCAGTTCTTC.